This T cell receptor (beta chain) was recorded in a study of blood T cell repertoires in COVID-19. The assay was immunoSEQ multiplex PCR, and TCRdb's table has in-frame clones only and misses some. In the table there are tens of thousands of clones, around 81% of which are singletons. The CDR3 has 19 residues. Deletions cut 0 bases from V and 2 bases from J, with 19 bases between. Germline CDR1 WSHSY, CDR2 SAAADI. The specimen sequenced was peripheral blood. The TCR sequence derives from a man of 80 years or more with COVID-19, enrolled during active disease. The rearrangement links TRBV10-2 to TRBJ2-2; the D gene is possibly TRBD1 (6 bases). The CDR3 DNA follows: TGCGCCAGCAGTGAGTCGGGGGCGGCTCGGCGGCCCAACACCGGGGAGCTGTTTTTT. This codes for CASSESGAARRPNTGELFF.